The source of this T cell receptor beta chain is a study of cytomegalovirus exposure and HLA in healthy donors. Study summary: Early release data held roughly 90 million unique TCRs from HLA-typed donors. The study, taken as a whole, reports: For most TCR sequences rarity was the rule, although some public TCRs occurred in many donors.

PCR involved 60 Vbeta and 13 Jbeta primers. Clones were read by immunoSEQ multiplex PCR, and TCRdb kept only the in-frame ones, dropping some. Found here are 70,000 to 95,000 clones, 75% to 85% of them singletons; the top ten hold around 2%. As concerns this clone: The antigen is unknown.

The germline gives CDR1 SGHRS, CDR2 YFSETQ. The CDR3 has 14 residues. The V end lost 0 bases, the J end lost 2 bases, and 8 bases lay between the germline ends. The chain is built from TRBV5-1 and TRBJ1-2; D is ambiguous. Sequencing used PBMCs. This clonotype was obtained from a man between 18 and 35 years old in good health and CMV-seronegative. The DNA of the CDR3 is TGCGCCAGCAGCTTGGACCGGGAGAACTATGGCTACACCTTC. Protein sequence: CASSLDRENYGYTF.